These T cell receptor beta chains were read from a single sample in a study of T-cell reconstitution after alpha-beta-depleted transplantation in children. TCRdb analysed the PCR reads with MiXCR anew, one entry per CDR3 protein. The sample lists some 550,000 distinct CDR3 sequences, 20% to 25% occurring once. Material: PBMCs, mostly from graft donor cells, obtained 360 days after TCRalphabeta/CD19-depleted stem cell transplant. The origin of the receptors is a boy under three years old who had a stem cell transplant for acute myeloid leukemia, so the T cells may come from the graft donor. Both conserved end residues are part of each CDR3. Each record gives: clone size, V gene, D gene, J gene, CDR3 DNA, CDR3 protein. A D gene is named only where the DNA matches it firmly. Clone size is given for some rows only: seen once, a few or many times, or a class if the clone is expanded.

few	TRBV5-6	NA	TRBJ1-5	TGTGCCAGCAGCCCCAGTACAGGGATTGGAGCTCAGCCCCAGCATTTT	CASSPSTGIGAQPQHF
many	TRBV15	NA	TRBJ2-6	TGTGCCACCAGGGGACGTTACTCTGGGGCCAACGTCCTGACTTTC	CATRGRYSGANVLTF
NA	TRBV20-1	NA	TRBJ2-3	TGCAGTGCTAGATATTTACAACTTAAAACAAGCACAGATACGCAGTATTTT	CSARYLQLKTSTDTQYF
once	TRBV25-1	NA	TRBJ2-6	TGTGCCAGCAGTGGACTGACTTTTGAGGGTTCTGGGGCCAACGTCCTGACTTTC	CASSGLTFEGSGANVLTF
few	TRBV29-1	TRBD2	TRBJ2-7	TGCAGCGTTCGACTAGCGGAAGCATCCTACGAGCAGTACTTC	CSVRLAEASYEQYF
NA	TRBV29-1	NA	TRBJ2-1	TGCAGCGTTGGAGAGGAGCCCCCCTACAATGAGCAGTTCTTC	CSVGEEPPYNEQFF
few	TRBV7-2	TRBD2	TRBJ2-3	TGTGCCAGCAGCCCCCACCCTTTGGAGCGGGGGGCTACGCAGTATTTT	CASSPHPLERGATQYF
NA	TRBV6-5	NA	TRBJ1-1	TGTGCCAGCAGTTACAACGCGGGCCTAATGACTGAAGCTTTCTTT	CASSYNAGLMTEAFF
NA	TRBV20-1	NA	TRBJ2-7	TGCAGTGCCTTACCCCCACGGACAGCGGTTGGGTACGAGCAGTACTTC	CSALPPRTAVGYEQYF
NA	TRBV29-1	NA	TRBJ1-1	TGCAGCGTTGGGGACGGAGCTTATGAAGCTTTCTTT	CSVGDGAYEAFF
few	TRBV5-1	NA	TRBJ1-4	TGCGCCAGCCGCCGGGACTTAGAGGGGACAACTAATGAAAAACTGTTTTTT	CASRRDLEGTTNEKLFF
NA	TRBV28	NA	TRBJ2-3	TGTGCCAGCCGTTTGAGTAGGAGCACAGATACGCAGTATTTT	CASRLSRSTDTQYF
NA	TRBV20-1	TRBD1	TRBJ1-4	TGCAGTGCAACCGGTTGGACAGGGGATGAAAAACTGTTTTTT	CSATGWTGDEKLFF
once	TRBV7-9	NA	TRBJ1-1	TGTGCCAGCAGCGCAGGGACACTGAACACTGAAGCTTTCTTT	CASSAGTLNTEAFF
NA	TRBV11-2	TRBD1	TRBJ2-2	TGTGCCAGCAGCATACCAGGGACAGGGACCGGGGAGCTGTTTTTT	CASSIPGTGTGELFF
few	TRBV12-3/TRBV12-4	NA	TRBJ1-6	TGTGCCAGCAGTCCACAGGCGCTCTCCTATAATTCACCCCTCCACTTT	CASSPQALSYNSPLHF
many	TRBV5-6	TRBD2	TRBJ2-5	TGTGCCAGCAGCTTGCTGGGACTAGGCCTTAAGAACTACGGGGAGACCCAGTACTTC	CASSLLGLGLKNYGETQYF
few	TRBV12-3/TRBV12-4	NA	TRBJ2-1	TGTGCCAGCAGTGATGCTCGGGGGGCCAGCTACAATGAGCAGTTCTTC	CASSDARGASYNEQFF
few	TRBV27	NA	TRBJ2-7	TGTGCCAGCAGTTTAAAGGCGGGGAGGACCTACGAGCAGTACTTC	CASSLKAGRTYEQYF
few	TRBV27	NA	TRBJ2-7	TGTGCCAGCAGTTTAGGGGATTCCTACGAGCAGTACTTC	CASSLGDSYEQYF
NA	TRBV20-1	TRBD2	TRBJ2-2	TGCTGTACTAGAAAACCGGGACTAATAAACACCGGGGAGCTGTTTTTT	CCTRKPGLINTGELFF
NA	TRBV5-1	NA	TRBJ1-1	TGCGCCAGCAAGAGGATCCCCAGTGGATCGAACACTGAAGCTTTCTTT	CASKRIPSGSNTEAFF
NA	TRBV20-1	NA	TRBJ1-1	TGCAATTTAGACAGGCAAGGTGAAGCTTTCTTT	CNLDRQGEAFF
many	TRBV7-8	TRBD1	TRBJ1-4	TGTGCCAGCCGAGGCGACAGGGAGATAGAAAAACTGTTTTTT	CASRGDREIEKLFF
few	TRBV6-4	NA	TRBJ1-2	TGTGCCAGCAGTGACGGGCGGCAGGGGACCTACACCTTC	CASSDGRQGTYTF
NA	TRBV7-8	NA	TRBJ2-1	TGTGCCAGCAGCTTATTCCGCCCTTATCGGAGCTCCTACAATGAGCAGTTCTTC	CASSLFRPYRSSYNEQFF
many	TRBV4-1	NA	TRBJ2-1	TGCGCCAGCAGCCAAGAGGACCAATACAATGAGCAGTTCTTC	CASSQEDQYNEQFF
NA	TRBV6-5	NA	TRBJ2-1	TGTGCCAGCAGTTACTCGAGCCAGGGGGGTAGGAATGAGCAGTTCTTC	CASSYSSQGGRNEQFF
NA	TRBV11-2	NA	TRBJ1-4	TGTGCCAGCAGCTTAGTGGGAACAGCCGAAAAACTGTTTTTT	CASSLVGTAEKLFF
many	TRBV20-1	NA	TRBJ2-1	TGCAGTGCTAGCCCAAAAGACAGGGAGGACTACAATGAGCAGTTCTTC	CSASPKDREDYNEQFF
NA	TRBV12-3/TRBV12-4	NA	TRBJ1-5	TGTGCCAGCAGTACCTATAGCAATCAGCCCCAGCATTTT	CASSTYSNQPQHF
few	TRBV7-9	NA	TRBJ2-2	TGTGCCAGCACGTCCTCTCTGTACACCGGGGAGCTGTTTTTT	CASTSSLYTGELFF
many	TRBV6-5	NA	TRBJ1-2	TGTGCCAGCAGTTACTCTGGGACGGTCCTCTATGGCTACACCTTC	CASSYSGTVLYGYTF
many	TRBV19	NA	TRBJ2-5	TGTGCCAGTAGTACCTTCGAGAGCCCTCAAGAGACCCAGTACTTC	CASSTFESPQETQYF
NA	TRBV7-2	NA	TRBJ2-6	TGTGCCAGCAGCTTAGTACTTTACTCTGGGGCCAACGTCCTGACTTTC	CASSLVLYSGANVLTF
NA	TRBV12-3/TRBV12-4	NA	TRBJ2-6	TGTGCCAGCAGTCCTCTTGAGGGTCCTGCTGGGGCCAACGTCCTGACTTTC	CASSPLEGPAGANVLTF
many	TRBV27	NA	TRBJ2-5	TGTGCCAGCAGTTTATTTGGGGGGGCGGAGACCCAGTACTTC	CASSLFGGAETQYF
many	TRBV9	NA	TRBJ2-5	TGTGCCAGCGGGGGTTGGGGGACCCAGTACTTC	CASGGWGTQYF
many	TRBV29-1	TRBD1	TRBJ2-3	TGCAGCGTCCCCGGACAGGGCTTCACAGATACGCAGTATTTT	CSVPGQGFTDTQYF
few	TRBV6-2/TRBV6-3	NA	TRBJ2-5	TGTGCCAGTCAAGCACCCAACTGGGCCCAGTACTTC	CASQAPNWAQYF
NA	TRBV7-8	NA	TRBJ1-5	TGTGCCAGCAGCTTAGAGTTTCAGCCCCAGCATTTT	CASSLEFQPQHF
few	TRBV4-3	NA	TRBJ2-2	TGCGCCAGCAGCCCCGAGCGGGTAAACACCGGGGAGCTGTTTTTT	CASSPERVNTGELFF
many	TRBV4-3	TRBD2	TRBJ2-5	TGCGCCAGCAGCCAAGAGACTAGCGGGGGGTTGTACCAAGAGACCCAGTACTTC	CASSQETSGGLYQETQYF
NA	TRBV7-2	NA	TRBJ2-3	TGTGCCAGCAGCTTAGCGCGGGGTTGGGATACGCAGTATTTT	CASSLARGWDTQYF
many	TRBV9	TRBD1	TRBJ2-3	TGTGCCAGCAGCCCTCCGAAGGGACAGGGATACACAGATACGCAGTATTTT	CASSPPKGQGYTDTQYF
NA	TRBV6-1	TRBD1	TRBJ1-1	TGTGCCAGCGCCGCCTTCACAGGGGGCAGAGGGAACACTGAAGCTTTCTTT	CASAAFTGGRGNTEAFF
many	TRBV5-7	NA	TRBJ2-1	TGTGCCAGCAGCTCAAGCTGGCTTCGGAACAATGAGCAGTTCTTC	CASSSSWLRNNEQFF
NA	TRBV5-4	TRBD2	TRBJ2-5	TGTGCCAGCAGCTTGCGGACTAGCCGAGTGGAGACCCAGTACTTC	CASSLRTSRVETQYF
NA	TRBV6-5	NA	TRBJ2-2	TGTGCCAGCAGTTACGCTAGAGCGCCCGGGGAGCTGTTTTTT	CASSYARAPGELFF
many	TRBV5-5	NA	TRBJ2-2	TGTGCCAGCAGCTTTTCAGGGAACACCGGGGAGCTGTTTTTT	CASSFSGNTGELFF
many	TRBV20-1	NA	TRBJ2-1	TGCAGTGCTAGAGACTGGGACAATGAGCAGTTCTTC	CSARDWDNEQFF
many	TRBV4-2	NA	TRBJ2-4	TGTGCCAGCAGCCAAGAAGCCGCGGTTCTAGCCAAAAACATTCAGTACTTC	CASSQEAAVLAKNIQYF
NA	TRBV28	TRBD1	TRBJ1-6	TGTGCCAGCAGGGACCTGACAGGGGATGGCTCACCCCTCCACTTT	CASRDLTGDGSPLHF
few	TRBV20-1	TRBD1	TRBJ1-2	TGCAGTGCTAGTGGAACAGGGGAAATCCTCTATGGCTACACCTTC	CSASGTGEILYGYTF